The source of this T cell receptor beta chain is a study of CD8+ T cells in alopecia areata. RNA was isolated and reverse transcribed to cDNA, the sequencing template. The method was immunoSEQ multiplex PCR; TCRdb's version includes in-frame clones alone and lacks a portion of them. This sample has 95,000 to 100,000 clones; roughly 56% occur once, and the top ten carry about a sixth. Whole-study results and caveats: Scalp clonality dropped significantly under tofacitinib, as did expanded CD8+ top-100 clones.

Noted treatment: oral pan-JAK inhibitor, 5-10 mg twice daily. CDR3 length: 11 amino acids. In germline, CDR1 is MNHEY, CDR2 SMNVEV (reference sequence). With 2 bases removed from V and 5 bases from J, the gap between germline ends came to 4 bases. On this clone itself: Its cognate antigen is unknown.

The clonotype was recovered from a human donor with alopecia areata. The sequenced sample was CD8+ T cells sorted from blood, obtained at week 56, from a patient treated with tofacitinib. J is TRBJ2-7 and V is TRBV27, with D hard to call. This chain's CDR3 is CASSLGHEQYF. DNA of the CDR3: TGTGCCAGCAGTTTAGGGCACGAGCAGTACTTC.